This T cell receptor beta chain comes out of a study of vaccination and CD4 T cells after COVID-19. Whole-study context: Each convalescent patient was PCR positive for SARS-CoV-2 on nasal swab; ten or so cases were mild and one severe.

Treatment reported: roughly 10-day PBMC culture with coronavirus spike peptide pools or control peptides (ViraFEST assay). Researchers grew the cells for about 11 days and then pulled out CD4+ T cells by negative selection. With the Oncomine TCR Beta short-read assay, DNA from cultured CD4+ T cells was sequenced. TCRdb itself ran the PCR reads through MiXCR, one entry per CDR3 protein. The repertoire includes around 20,000 distinct CDR3 sequences, roughly 31% of them detected once, and 14% to 15% sits in the top ten. Remarks on this clonotype: Its antigen is still unknown.

Germline V CDR1 and CDR2: MNHNS, SASEGT. CDR3 length: 15 residues. The junction had 11 bases not matched to a gene; V was cut back by 6 bases and J by 6 bases. Sequenced material: cultured CD4+ T cells from blood. The chain employs TRBV6-1 and TRBJ1-2, with 9 bases that match TRBD1. This TCR derives from a human donor with COVID-19. CDR3 region: CASRYRDREVNGYTF. DNA of the CDR3: TGTGCCAGCAGATATAGGGACAGGGAGGTAAATGGCTACACCTTC.